This T cell receptor (beta chain) came from a study of T cells in Graves' hyperthyroidism and ophthalmopathy. Whole-study findings and limits: In the analysis, a 13 V-J model separated ophthalmopathy from stable hyperthyroidism.

This clonotype has ten or more counts. Its antigen is as yet unknown. RNA transcripts were the template for amplifying TCR beta CDR3 regions. The HTBI set primed first-round TCR CDR3 RT-PCR. One entry per CDR3 protein results from TCRdb running MiXCR on the multiplex PCR reads. Seen here are under 300,000 distinct CDR3 sequences, roughly 15% observed once, and the top ten hold 30% to 35%. Deletions cut 1 base from V and 2 bases from J, with 12 bases between. This CDR3 spans 15 amino acids. Per the germline V gene, CDR1 is DFQATT and CDR2 is SNEGSKA (reference sequence). The receptor was derived from a woman aged 45-60 years with Graves' hyperthyroidism that later progressed to Graves' ophthalmopathy. The sample taken for sequencing was blood. The chain links TRBV20-1 to TRBJ1-3; no clear D gene. The CDR3: CSARATRAPGNTIYF. In DNA form, the CDR3 reads TGCAGTGCTAGAGCGACAAGGGCCCCTGGAAACACCATATATTTT.